The sample holds one count of the clone carrying this TCR beta chain. CDR3 length: 13 residues. The germline CDR1 and CDR2 sequences are MNHEY and SMNVEV (reference sequence). V lost 2 bases and J lost 2, with 7 bases in between. These data belong to a study of blood T cell repertoires in COVID-19. At the level of the study: Some COVID-19 samples were acute and others convalescent; all came from the United States, Italy and Spain. Nucleic acid was either cDNA or gDNA, and it came from T cells, B-cell-depleted T cells, or PBMCs.

Authors' analysis steps: Nucleated cell counts were estimated from reference gene primer amplification. The repertoire was sequenced with immunoSEQ multiplex PCR; TCRdb's copy has only in-frame clones and lacks some. D and trimming come from the DNA, and the V and J calls and clone size come from that table. The table includes approximately 170,000 clones, 85% to 90% detected once. In Seattle, patients joined the study during active infection and were tracked longitudinally. V usage is TRBV27 and J usage is TRBJ2-7, with D uncertain. Sequenced material: peripheral blood. The receptor was derived from a woman aged 55-69 years with COVID-19, enrolled during active disease. CDR3 region: CASSLRPAYEQYF. CDR3 nucleotide sequence: TGTGCCAGCAGTTTACGCCCGGCCTACGAGCAGTACTTC.